The 9 T cell receptor delta chains below all came from one sample that was sequenced in a study of γδ T cells in repeated Plasmodium falciparum infection. Vgamma9/Vdelta2+ and Vdelta2-negative gammadelta T cells were flow-sorted from PBMC for bulk sequencing. TCRdb called clones from the multiplex PCR reads again using CATT. The sample records over 55,000 delta-chain clones, over 1.5% being singletons. The sequenced material came from gamma-delta T cells from blood. These receptors came from a pool of human donors (malaria-infected and uninfected, not separated).

A note on this clone: The protein that TCRdb holds for this DNA derives from a much larger clone and differs from the translated DNA at residue 17, which likely indicates a read error; the protein shown here is translated from the DNA. The DNA for the CDR3 is TGTGCCTGTGACACGGGATCCTACACTGGGCTACTTTACACCGATAAACACATCTTT. Translation: CACDTGSYTGLLYTDKHIF. V gene assignment gives TRDV2, but the J gene was left uncalled; the D call in the table, TRDD3, was not verified against the DNA. The CDR3 has 19 residues. Looked up from germline, CDR1 is GEAIGNYY and CDR2 is EKD.

Concerning this clone: TCRdb assigns this DNA the protein of a much larger clone, which departs from its translation at residue 18; this likely reflects a read error, and the protein shown comes from translating the DNA. The chain uses TRDV1 and TRDJ1; 9 bases match TRDD2. Germline V lookup: CDR1 TSWWSYY, CDR2 QGS. The CDR3 is made up of 21 amino acids. The CDR3 coding sequence is TGTGCTCTTGGGGAGCAGGCCTTCCTACGTATGGGGTTTTCGAACACCGATGAACTCATCTTT. The encoded protein is CALGEQAFLRMGFSNTDELIF.

This clone counts as medium-sized. Other DNA sequences from this sample encode an identical CDR3 as well. This sequence joins TRDV1 and TRDJ1, with D maybe TRDD2 (7 bases). V lost 0 bases and J lost 2, with 40 bases in between. CDR1 is TSWWSYY and CDR2 is QGS in the germline V gene. CDR3 length equals 25 residues. This chain's CDR3 is CALGELQRYVFLAPTGNYTTDKLIF. CDR3 sequence (DNA): TGTGCTCTTGGGGAACTACAAAGGTACGTCTTCCTAGCTCCTACTGGGAACTATACTACCGATAAACTCATCTTT.

Comments on this clone: With only one base between it and a far larger clone, this is likely a read error. This same CDR3 is encoded by further DNA sequences in the sample. J is TRDJ1 and V is TRDV1, with TRDD2 as a possible D gene (6 bases). The CDR3 covers 19 residues. Per the germline V gene, CDR1 is TSWWSYY and CDR2 is QGS. The CDR3 DNA reads as TGTGCTCTCGGGGAACTTCCTCCCTCCCTCATGCTTCCCGAGAGGGGACTCATCTTT. This gives the protein CALGELPPSLMLPERGLIF.

This clone was observed a few times. A read error likely explains this, since a far larger clone differs by one base. This same CDR3 is encoded by further DNA sequences in the sample. This chain joins TRDV3 and TRDJ1; 11 bases agree with TRDD3. From germline, CDR1 is TVYSNPD and CDR2 GDNSRS (reference sequence). The CDR3 loop spans 21 amino acids. The CDR3 DNA is TGTGCCTCTAGAGTCCCCTTCTTTGGGGGATACGCGGGAGGTATAACCGACAAACTCATCTTT. Translating it yields CASRVPFFGGYAGGITDKLIF.

This clone was seen a handful of times. This is likely an artifact of a read error, given a far larger clone one base away. The same CDR3 arises from other DNA sequences in this sample as well. V is TRDV3 and J is TRDJ2; maybe TRDD2 (5 bases). The CDR3 sequence is 20 residues long. Germline lookup yields CDR1 TVYSNPD and CDR2 GDNSRS (reference sequence). The V gene lost 4 bases and the J gene lost 6 bases, with 36 bases spanning the gap. The CDR3 DNA reads TGTGCCTCCTACTCACCAACTGCTGGATTTATCAGAAGTCTGGCAGCACAACTCTTCTTT. As protein: CASYSPTAGFIRSLAAQLFF.

This clone was seen more than once but under ten times. TCRdb attributes to this sequence the protein of a much larger clone, which differs from the DNA translation at residue 20; a read error is likely, and the protein displayed is translated from the DNA. The chain carries TRDV1 and TRDJ1, with 10 bases fitting TRDD3. Since TCRdb gives no J gene, matching the DNA to germline was used here to assign it. This CDR3 contains 24 residues. Germline V CDR1 and CDR2: TSWWSYY, QGS. The CDR3 spells CALGELASDTGGCRIRRGTNKLIF. The CDR3 region has the DNA TGTGCTCTTGGGGAATTAGCCTCCGATACTGGGGGATGCCGGATTAGGAGAGGCACCAATAAACTCATCTTT.

The chain carries TRDV1 and TRDJ1; 11 bases line up with TRDD3. The J gene is not listed in TCRdb, so it was assigned here from a DNA match to germline. The CDR3 is 27 residues long. Germline CDR1 is TSWWSYY and CDR2 is QGS. J lost 0 bases, V lost 0 bases, and 33 bases had no gene match. The CDR3 DNA reads as TGTGCTCTTGGGGAACTTAGTCATGGGTTCCTAAGGGAGCCGTACTGGGGGATATTGACGTACACCGATAAACTCATCTTT. Its translation: CALGELSHGFLREPYWGILTYTDKLIF.

Concerning this clone: TCRdb pairs this DNA with a much larger clone's protein that differs at residue 7, likely a read error; the protein shown was translated from the DNA. This rearrangement joins TRDV1 to TRDJ1; D remains ambiguous. The J gene comes from matching the DNA to germline here; TCRdb lacks it. Trimming shortened V by 2 bases and J by 4 bases, and 32 bases separated the two germline ends. This CDR3 contains 21 residues. Germline CDR1 is TSWWSYY and CDR2 is QGS. The CDR3 sequence is CALGEAMFRGVWRGQSDKLIF. CDR3 in DNA: TGTGCTCTTGGGGAAGCTATGTTTAGAGGGGTTTGGAGGGGCCAAAGCGATAAACTCATCTTT.